These 21 T cell receptor beta chains came from one sample sequenced in a study of T cell responses to AZD1222 COVID-19 vaccine. Assay used: immunoSEQ multiplex PCR; TCRdb lists only in-frame clones, some missing. The table records more than 140,000 clones, approximately 88% of them present only once. Sequenced material: peripheral blood, taken on day 0 of MenACWY control vaccination. The source is an adult in good health.

This chain links TRBV7-2 with TRBJ1-5; D remains ambiguous. V gave up 1 base and J gave up 4 bases, with 11 bases separating them. The CDR3 totals 15 residues. Germline-derived CDR1 and CDR2 are SGHTA and FQGNSA. The CDR3 protein is CASSLGPGLNQPQHF. Here the CDR3 DNA reads TGTGCCAGCAGCTTAGGGCCCGGGCTGAATCAGCCCCAGCATTTT.

This chain uses TRBV29-1 with TRBJ2-1; D perhaps matches TRBD1 (5 bases). The CDR3 runs to 14 residues. V lost 7 bases, J lost 1 base, and 14 bases lay in between. Germline lookup yields CDR1 SQVTM and CDR2 ANQGSEA. CDR3 region: CSAQGRGSYNEQFF. CDR3 DNA sequence: TGCAGCGCCCAGGGTAGGGGATCCTACAATGAGCAGTTCTTC.

The V and J genes are TRBV11-2 and TRBJ2-1; 8 bases map to TRBD2. CDR1 is SGHAT, CDR2 FQNNGV, per germline. There are 17 residues in the CDR3. V lost 5 bases, J lost 6 bases, and 15 bases stayed unmatched. CDR3 nucleotides: TGTGCCAGCAGCCCTGTTACGGGAGGGAGGTTCAGCAATGAGCAGTTCTTC. Its translation is CASSPVTGGRFSNEQFF.

This clone has just one count. The chain uses TRBV4-3 and TRBJ2-3; D call uncertain. Germline assignment: CDR1 LGHNA and CDR2 YSLEER. V was trimmed by 2 bases and J by 2 bases, leaving 2 bases between them. This CDR3 region has 12 residues. This chain's CDR3 is CASSQNTDTQYF. DNA of the CDR3: TGCGCCAGCAGCCAAAACACAGATACGCAGTATTTT.

The CDR3 bases are TGTGCCAGCAGCTTGCCTCGGGAGTGGGGCGGGGAGCTGTTTTTT. This sequence encodes CASSLPREWGGELFF. This chain links TRBV5-4 with TRBJ2-2; D may be TRBD2 (6 bases). This CDR3 has 15 residues. Germline V gene sequence: CDR1 SGHNT, CDR2 YYREEE (reference sequence). V was trimmed by 1 base and J by 7 bases, leaving 14 bases between them.

The gene calls are TRBV4-1 and TRBJ1-1; the D is unclear. V was cut by 8 bases and J by 0 bases, with 13 bases left in between. The CDR3 consists of 14 residues. The V gene's germline CDR1 is MGHRA and CDR2 YSYEKL. The CDR3 loop is CASGREDLNTEAFF. The CDR3 region has the DNA TGCGCCAGCGGACGGGAGGATTTGAACACTGAAGCTTTCTTT.

This chain connects TRBV4-1 to TRBJ2-1; 9 nucleotides agree with TRBD2. Germline V gene lookup returns CDR1 MGHRA and CDR2 YSYEKL. With 0 bases clipped from V and 6 bases from J, the junction kept 6 bases outside the gene matches. CDR3 size: 16 residues. CDR3 in DNA: TGCGCCAGCAGCCAAGAAAGCGGGGGGTTCCGCAATGAGCAGTTCTTC. Its protein is CASSQESGGFRNEQFF.

The gene calls are TRBV5-5 and TRBJ2-5, with 9 bases aligning to TRBD2. The trim removed 4 bases at V and 2 bases at J, leaving 9 bases unmatched. The CDR3 loop spans 16 amino acids. Germline CDR1 and CDR2: SGHKS and YYEKEE (reference sequence). DNA for the CDR3: TGTGCCAGCAGCACCGCCCCAGCGGGGGGACAAGAGACCCAGTACTTC. The encoded protein is CASSTAPAGGQETQYF. Looking up the rest from reference TRBV5-5 and TRBJ2-5 gives the full variable domain: DAGVTQSPTHLIKTRGQQVTLRCSPISGHKSVSWYQQVLGQGPQFIFQYYEKEERGRGNFPDRFSARQFPNYSSELNVNALLLGDSALYLCASSTAPAGGQETQYFGPGTRLLVL.

This chain joins TRBV6-5 and TRBJ1-4, with D unresolved. Trimming shortened V by 2 bases and J by 7 bases, and 14 bases separated the two germline ends. The germline V gene encodes CDR1 MNHEY and CDR2 SVGAGI. This CDR3 has 15 amino acids. In DNA form, the CDR3 reads TGTGCCAGCAGTTACCTTGCAGACTTCGGTGAAAAACTGTTTTTT. Protein: CASSYLADFGEKLFF.

The chain is built from TRBV19 and TRBJ2-1; the D call may be TRBD1 or TRBD2 (5 bases each). CDR3 length: 16 amino acids. Germline CDR1 is LNHDA and CDR2 is SQIVND (reference sequence). Trimming left V 1 base short and J 4 bases short, with 14 bases between. CDR3 DNA sequence: TGTGCCAGTAGTATAGGGGTGGGGGTCCTTTACAATGAGCAGTTCTTC. It translates to CASSIGVGVLYNEQFF.

The chain uses TRBV6-6 and TRBJ1-2, with 7 bases that match TRBD1. The CDR3 spans 15 residues. The V gene end was trimmed by 6 bases and the J gene end by 0 bases; junction bases not matched to a gene: 7. The germline V gene has CDR1 MNHNY and CDR2 SVGAGI (reference sequence). CDR3 DNA sequence: TGTGCCAGCAGCCCGGGGAGGGGGCCTAACTATGGCTACACCTTC. Translation: CASSPGRGPNYGYTF.

The rearrangement uses TRBV6-5 and TRBJ2-3; 8 bases are a match to TRBD2. The CDR3 length is 15 residues. V was clipped by 7 bases and J by 3 bases; unmatched bases: 9. From germline, CDR1 is MNHEY and CDR2 SVGAGI. CDR3 in DNA: TGTGCCAGCACCCCAGCCGGGGGGGCAACAGATACGCAGTATTTT. It codes for CASTPAGGATDTQYF.

This clone was seen only a few times. J is TRBJ2-2 and V is TRBV10-3, with TRBD1 matching 12 bases. Germline V gene lookup returns CDR1 ENHRY and CDR2 SYGVKD. This CDR3 is built from 16 residues. The J segment lost 2 bases and the V segment lost 6 bases, leaving 4 bases of the junction unmatched. CDR3 residues: CAIRGQGARNTGELFF. DNA of the CDR3: TGTGCCATCAGGGGACAGGGGGCGAGAAACACCGGGGAGCTGTTTTTT.

About this clone: A much bigger clone sits one base away, suggesting this may be a read error. The chain has TRBV4-2 and TRBJ1-2; D not resolved. The CDR3 contains 12 residues. V gave up 4 bases and J gave up 3 bases, with 6 bases separating them. CDR1 and CDR2 from the germline V gene are LGHNA and YNFKEQ. The CDR3 reads CASSLGDYGYTF. In DNA form, the CDR3 reads TGTGCCAGCAGCCTCGGGGACTATGGCTACACCTTC.

The V and J genes are TRBV28 and TRBJ2-7, with D unresolved. V was pared by 6 bases and J by 0 bases, with 18 bases between. The CDR3 covers 16 residues. Germline assignment: CDR1 MDHEN and CDR2 SYDVKM. For the CDR3, the DNA is TGTGCCAGCAGCACGCCCTGGGCGACCAGCTCCTACGAGCAGTACTTC. As protein: CASSTPWATSSYEQYF.

This clone was seen only once. The V and J genes are TRBV28 and TRBJ1-2; possibly TRBD1 for D (6 bases). Germline CDR1 reads MDHEN; CDR2 reads SYDVKM. The CDR3 is 12 residues long. V lost 6 bases and J lost 5, with 10 bases in between. Here the CDR3 DNA reads TGTGCCAGCAGCAGGACAGCTTATGGCTACACCTTC. This translates into CASSRTAYGYTF.

This chain uses TRBV3-1 (or the pseudogene TRBV3-2) with TRBJ2-3, with D hard to call. The CDR3 has 14 amino acids. The germline gives CDR1 LGHDT, CDR2 YNNKEL (reference sequence). The V gene lost 4 bases and the J gene lost 8 bases, with 16 bases spanning the gap. Here the CDR3 DNA reads TGTGCCAGCAGCCTAATCATGGACCCCCCTACGCAGTATTTT. Translated, it gives CASSLIMDPPTQYF.

The chain couples TRBV6-2 or TRBV6-3 to TRBJ2-3; 12 bases align to TRBD2. This CDR3 contains 18 residues. CDR1 and CDR2 (germline): MNHEY, SVGEGT. Trimming at V came to 0 bases and at J to 0 bases, leaving 4 bases not matched to a gene. CDR3 sequence (DNA): TGTGCCAGCAGTTACTCCCGGACTAGCGGGGCTAGCACAGATACGCAGTATTTT. Translating it yields CASSYSRTSGASTDTQYF.

J is TRBJ2-7 and V is TRBV7-2, with 9 bases that match TRBD1. There are 15 residues in the CDR3. In germline, CDR1 is SGHTA, CDR2 FQGNSA. V shed 6 bases, J shed 3 bases, and the junction held 9 bases outside the gene matches. The CDR3 reads CASRAGQGILYEQYF. For the CDR3, the DNA is TGTGCCAGCAGGGCTGGACAGGGGATCCTCTACGAGCAGTACTTC.

The J gene is TRBJ2-7, the V gene TRBV6-2 or TRBV6-3, with TRBD2 identical over 8 bases. With V trimmed by 3 bases and J by 0 bases, 10 bases remained unmatched. This CDR3 is built from 17 residues. Germline V gene lookup returns CDR1 MNHEY and CDR2 SVGEGT. The chain's CDR3 is CASSYPAGGTSSYEQYF. CDR3 nucleotide sequence: TGTGCCAGCAGTTATCCGGCGGGGGGAACTAGCTCCTACGAGCAGTACTTC.

The chain couples TRBV5-1 to TRBJ1-4, with TRBD1 identical over 7 bases. With V trimmed by 4 bases and J by 3 bases, 6 bases remained unmatched. The CDR3 consists of 15 residues. Germline CDR1 reads SGHRS; CDR2 reads YFSETQ. The chain's CDR3 is CASSPTGTANEKLFF. The CDR3, as DNA: TGCGCCAGCAGCCCGACCGGGACAGCTAATGAAAAACTGTTTTTT.